These 21 T cell receptor beta chains were sequenced from one sample in a study of OX40 agonist ivuxolimab in advanced cancers. Libraries were prepared by immunoSEQ multiplex PCR; TCRdb keeps only in-frame clonotypes and omits some of them. The sample contains 85,000 to 95,000 clones, roughly nine tenths of which appear only once. Sequencing used CD4+ or CD8+ T cells sorted from blood, obtained in a trial of the OX40 agonist ivuxolimab. The origin of the receptors is an adult with an advanced solid tumor such as melanoma, head and neck, liver or kidney cancer.

The V gene is TRBV7-9, the J gene TRBJ2-3; 9 bases align to TRBD1. The trim removed 3 bases at V and 6 bases at J, leaving 4 bases unmatched. The germline V gene has CDR1 SEHNR and CDR2 FQNEAQ (reference sequence). This CDR3 spans 14 amino acids. This chain's CDR3 is CASSLDRGGDTQYF. The CDR3 nucleotides read TGTGCCAGCAGCTTGGACAGGGGTGGGGATACGCAGTATTTT.

This rearrangement joins TRBV10-3 to TRBJ2-5, with TRBD2 identical over 7 bases. The CDR3 is made up of 16 amino acids. J gave up 1 base and V 4 bases, and 9 bases lay outside the gene matches. Germline CDR1 reads ENHRY; CDR2 reads SYGVKD. CDR3 nucleotide sequence: TGTGCCATCAGTGTAGGCGGGAGAGGCCGCCAAGAGACCCAGTACTTC. Translated: CAISVGGRGRQETQYF.

The gene calls are TRBV28 and TRBJ1-1; D gene unclear. The V end was cut by 3 bases, the J end by 2 bases, with 13 bases between. The CDR3 has 15 amino acids. Germline CDR1 MDHEN, CDR2 SYDVKM. CDR3 DNA sequence: TGTGCCAGCAGTTTTGGGCCCCGGGAAAACACTGAAGCTTTCTTT. This gives the protein CASSFGPRENTEAFF.

The V and J genes are TRBV19 and TRBJ1-5; D is possibly TRBD1 (6 bases). The ends were cut back, 7 bases at V and 1 base at J, with 20 bases in the middle. The CDR3 consists of 17 residues. Germline V gene lookup returns CDR1 LNHDA and CDR2 SQIVND (reference sequence). CDR3 residues: CASTLGSLGGSNQPQHF. The CDR3 DNA sequence: TGTGCCAGTACTCTGGGCTCCTTAGGGGGAAGCAATCAGCCCCAGCATTTT.

The gene calls are TRBV4-2 and TRBJ2-3; TRBD2 agrees at 12 bases. V lost 0 bases, J lost 7 bases, and 11 bases stayed unmatched. The germline V gene encodes CDR1 LGHNA and CDR2 YNFKEQ. This CDR3 is built from 18 residues. CDR3 sequence (DNA): TGTGCCAGCAGCCAAGACCCTAGCGGGGGGGCATTCCAAAATACGCAGTATTTT. Its protein product is CASSQDPSGGAFQNTQYF.

V is TRBV11-3 and J is TRBJ1-2; D perhaps matches TRBD1 (5 bases). CDR1 and CDR2 (germline): SGHNT, YENEEA. The CDR3 is made up of 14 amino acids. The ends were cut back, 5 bases at V and 3 bases at J, with 13 bases in the middle. The CDR3 reads CASSPRGPYYGYTF. The CDR3, as DNA: TGTGCCAGCAGCCCACGGGGACCGTACTATGGCTACACCTTC.

The genes are TRBV6-1 and TRBJ2-3, with D hard to call. Germline CDR1 and CDR2: MNHNS and SASEGT. Trimming took off 3 bases at V and 0 bases at J, with 10 bases between the two ends. The CDR3 length is 15 residues. The CDR3 nucleotides read TGTGCCAGCAGTGAGGGTAGCTCTAGCACAGATACGCAGTATTTT. Translated, it gives CASSEGSSSTDTQYF.

The V and J genes are TRBV19 and TRBJ1-2, with a possible D match to TRBD1 (6 bases). Germline CDR1 is LNHDA and CDR2 is SQIVND (reference sequence). CDR3 length equals 12 residues. The germline V and J ends were trimmed by 9 bases and 8 bases, with 16 bases remaining between them. CDR3 nucleotides: TGTGCCAGCTACTTACAGGGTGGCGGCTACACCTTC. Translation: CASYLQGGGYTF.

This clone was found once. The chain has TRBV6-4 and TRBJ2-7; D might be TRBD1 (6 bases). Trimming removed 9 bases from V and 3 bases from J, with 15 bases in between. This CDR3 spans 13 amino acids. CDR1 MRHNA and CDR2 SNTAGT come from the germline V gene. CDR3 in DNA: TGTGCCAGTTCCCGGGACACGAACTACGAGCAGTACTTC. Encoded protein: CASSRDTNYEQYF.

The rearrangement joins TRBV7-2 to TRBJ2-5, with a weak D call TRBD2 (6 bases). Trimming took off 1 base at V and 0 bases at J, with 12 bases between the two ends. Germline CDR1 is SGHTA and CDR2 is FQGNSA. This CDR3 comprises 16 residues. CDR3 protein: CASSLDFAGYQETQYF. The CDR3 region has the DNA TGTGCCAGCAGCTTAGATTTCGCGGGATACCAAGAGACCCAGTACTTC. Using reference TRBV7-2 and TRBJ2-5 for the parts outside the CDR3, the full variable domain is GAGVSQSPSNKVTEKGKDVELRCDPISGHTALYWYRQSLGQGLEFLIYFQGNSAPDKSGLPSDRFSAERTGGSVSTLTIQRTQQEDSAVYLCASSLDFAGYQETQYFGPGTRLLVL.

The V gene is TRBV29-1, the J gene TRBJ1-4, with TRBD1 as a possible D gene (5 bases). With 5 bases removed from V and 0 bases from J, the gap between germline ends came to 16 bases. From germline, CDR1 is SQVTM and CDR2 ANQGSEA. This CDR3 has 16 amino acids. DNA for the CDR3: TGCAGCGTTTCCGGCTCTGGGGGAGCAACTAATGAAAAACTGTTTTTT. This translates into CSVSGSGGATNEKLFF.

V usage is TRBV28 and J usage is TRBJ2-7, with 12 bases aligning to TRBD2. J gave up 7 bases and V 6 bases, and 10 bases lay outside the gene matches. CDR3 length equals 15 residues. CDR1 and CDR2 (germline): MDHEN, SYDVKM. The chain's CDR3 is CASSPTSGSRKEQYF. The CDR3 DNA reads as TGTGCCAGCAGCCCGACTAGCGGGAGTAGGAAAGAGCAGTACTTC.

The chain uses TRBV5-1 and TRBJ2-1; 13 nucleotides line up with TRBD2. From germline, CDR1 is SGHRS and CDR2 YFSETQ. V trimming: 4 bases; J trimming: 11 bases; junction bases outside the gene matches: 12. The CDR3 runs 16 residues. CDR3 bases: TGCGCCAGCAGCCCATCTACTAGCGGGAGGGCCTCCCAGCAGTTCTTC. Translated, it gives CASSPSTSGRASQQFF.

This chain uses TRBV7-2 with TRBJ1-1, with D unclear. Trimming took off 1 base at V and 0 bases at J, with 9 bases between the two ends. Germline V gives CDR1 SGHTA, CDR2 FQGNSA. This CDR3 is built from 15 residues. CDR3 sequence (DNA): TGTGCCAGCAGCTTAGGGGCAGGAATGAACACTGAAGCTTTCTTT. Residues: CASSLGAGMNTEAFF.

The J gene is TRBJ2-7, the V gene TRBV7-2; TRBD2 agrees at 8 bases. This CDR3 region has 14 residues. V lost 3 bases and J lost 4; bases outside the gene matches: 5. Germline V gives CDR1 SGHTA, CDR2 FQGNSA. The CDR3 region has the DNA TGTGCCAGCAGCTTCGCGGGGGGCCTTTACGAGCAGTACTTC. Translating gives CASSFAGGLYEQYF.

This chain connects TRBV28 to TRBJ2-7; no clear D gene. Trimming pared 2 bases from V and 3 bases from J, leaving 5 bases between. CDR1 and CDR2 from the germline V gene are MDHEN and SYDVKM. CDR3 length: 12 residues. The CDR3 here is CASSLGSYEQYF. The CDR3 DNA reads TGTGCCAGCAGTTTAGGAAGCTACGAGCAGTACTTC.

This chain joins TRBV7-8 and TRBJ1-1; no reliable D call. V was shortened by 5 bases and J by 8 bases, with 18 bases between the two germline ends. Germline CDR1 is SGHVS and CDR2 is FQNEAQ. The CDR3 consists of 14 residues. Here the CDR3 reads CASSLGLVQGEAFF. The CDR3 DNA reads TGTGCCAGCAGCCTGGGGTTAGTCCAAGGCGAAGCTTTCTTT.

This chain connects TRBV2 to TRBJ1-1; 7 bases line up with TRBD1. J was trimmed by 5 bases and V by 6 bases; bases with no gene match: 9. CDR3 size: 14 residues. Germline V gives CDR1 SNHLY, CDR2 FYNNEI. CDR3 DNA sequence: TGTGCCAGCAGGGTTAAAGGGGGCCTAACTGAAGCTTTCTTT. Amino acid sequence: CASRVKGGLTEAFF.

The rearrangement links TRBV7-2 to TRBJ2-2; D is unresolved. V shed 7 bases and J shed 7 bases, with 16 bases lying between them. The germline V gene encodes CDR1 SGHTA and CDR2 FQGNSA. CDR3 size: 14 residues. Here the CDR3 DNA reads TGTGCCAGCACGTCCGGCACCGCCCTCGGGGAGCTGTTTTTT. It yields the protein CASTSGTALGELFF. The whole variable domain, filled in from reference TRBV7-2 and TRBJ2-2, reads GAGVSQSPSNKVTEKGKDVELRCDPISGHTALYWYRQSLGQGLEFLIYFQGNSAPDKSGLPSDRFSAERTGGSVSTLTIQRTQQEDSAVYLCASTSGTALGELFFGEGSRLTVL.

A single count supports this clone. The V gene is TRBV7-2, the J gene TRBJ2-2, with TRBD1 matching 9 bases. This CDR3 is 16 amino acids long. In germline, CDR1 is SGHTA, CDR2 FQGNSA. J was trimmed by 1 base and V by 5 bases; bases with no gene match: 5. The CDR3 DNA reads as TGTGCCAGCAGCGTTACAGGGGGCCGGAACACCGGGGAGCTGTTTTTT. This gives the protein CASSVTGGRNTGELFF.

This chain's CDR3 is CASSLEQGAVTEAFF. In DNA, the CDR3 is TGTGCCAGCAGCTTAGAGCAGGGGGCGGTCACTGAAGCTTTCTTT. The V gene is TRBV7-9, the J gene TRBJ1-1, with 8 bases aligning to TRBD1. Per germline, CDR1 SEHNR and CDR2 FQNEAQ (reference sequence). The V and J ends lost 1 base and 4 bases, in that order; junction bases with no gene match: 5. There are 15 residues in the CDR3.